Reported below is one TCR beta chain. The antigen remains undetermined. Additional DNA sequences in this sample encode the identical CDR3. This sample is drawn from a study of shared clonotypes between healthy human individuals. Study-wide points: About 5% was the fraction of naive CD4 clonotypes found shared across a few donors. Unshared clonotypes carried lower generation probabilities than those common to all four donors.

Germline V gene lookup returns CDR1 SGHRS and CDR2 YFSETQ. J was trimmed by 2 bases and V by 5 bases; bases with no gene match: 4. The CDR3 totals 14 residues. CD8 cells classed as naive were CD45RO-negative and positively selected for CCR7, excluding terminally differentiated effector memory CD45RA+ cells. The run depth of the assay was deep. Each subset's genomic DNA was shared equally among a number of immunoSEQ plates. TCRdb's copy holds only in-frame clones and misses some; the assay was immunoSEQ multiplex PCR. The top ten hold more than 0.3% of the sample, which has about 600,000 clones, more than 95% seen once.

This chain joins TRBV5-1 and TRBJ2-5, with TRBD1 matching over 9 bases. The sample comprised naive CD8+ T cells sorted from blood. This clonotype was sampled from a young man in good health. CDR3 protein: CASSSGQGQETQYF. The DNA for the CDR3 is TGCGCCAGCAGTTCCGGACAGGGGCAAGAGACCCAGTACTTC.